The 24 T cell receptor beta chains below were found in one sample sequenced in a study of T cells in localized non-small cell lung cancer. Clones were sequenced by immunoSEQ multiplex PCR, and TCRdb holds only the in-frame ones, with some missing. The sample holds around 100,000 clones; approximately 90% are singletons and the top ten take roughly 14%. The sample in question was peripheral blood, obtained before any cancer treatment. Source of these receptors: a man aged 40-75 years with stage I squamous cell lung carcinoma.

This clone was detected only a few times. The J gene is TRBJ1-2, the V gene TRBV28, with a tentative D call TRBD1 (5 bases). The germline gives CDR1 MDHEN, CDR2 SYDVKM. V lost 3 bases and J 8 bases, leaving 10 bases between the germline ends. CDR3 length equals 12 residues. CDR3 in amino acids: CASSFFGGGYTF. The CDR3 bases are TGTGCCAGCAGTTTTTTCGGGGGAGGCTACACCTTC.

The V and J genes are TRBV5-4 and TRBJ2-1; the match to TRBD1 covers 8 bases. The CDR3 spans 16 residues. V was pared by 4 bases and J by 6 bases, with 12 bases of the junction left unmatched. Germline V gene sequence: CDR1 SGHNT, CDR2 YYREEE (reference sequence). For the CDR3, the DNA is TGTGCCAGCAGCACCGCTTCGACAGGGGTCCCCAATGAGCAGTTCTTC. Protein: CASSTASTGVPNEQFF.

The rearrangement joins TRBV28 to TRBJ2-5, with D possibly TRBD2 on 5 matching bases. The CDR3 covers 14 residues. V gave up 10 bases and J gave up 2 bases, with 17 bases separating them. CDR1 is MDHEN and CDR2 is SYDVKM in the germline V gene. The CDR3 DNA reads as TGTGCCACCAGCGGCGGACGGCGGCAAGAGACCCAGTACTTC. As protein: CATSGGRRQETQYF.

This rearrangement joins TRBV7-9 to TRBJ2-5, with 10 nucleotides matching TRBD2. The V gene's germline CDR1 is SEHNR and CDR2 FQNEAQ (reference sequence). J was trimmed by 4 bases and V by 5 bases; bases with no gene match: 10. This CDR3 comprises 16 residues. CDR3 sequence reads: CASSQISGGQRETQYF. The CDR3, as DNA: TGTGCCAGCAGCCAGATTAGCGGGGGGCAAAGAGAGACCCAGTACTTC.

The CDR3 region is CASSLLGLLNTEAFF. For the CDR3, the DNA is TGTGCCAGCTCACTACTGGGACTCTTGAACACTGAAGCTTTCTTT. V and J are TRBV18 and TRBJ1-1, with a tentative D call TRBD1 (5 bases). The CDR3 extends over 15 amino acids. The germline V gene has CDR1 KGHSH and CDR2 LQKENI. V was trimmed by 4 bases and J by 0 bases, leaving 12 bases between them.

The rearrangement joins TRBV5-4 to TRBJ1-6; 8 nucleotides line up with TRBD1. J gave up 3 bases and V 4 bases, and 15 bases lay outside the gene matches. Germline CDR1 and CDR2: SGHNT and YYREEE (reference sequence). The CDR3 is 19 amino acids. DNA for the CDR3: TGTGCCAGCAGCCCAGGACCATTGGGGACAGGCAGCTATAATTCACCCCTCCACTTT. Protein: CASSPGPLGTGSYNSPLHF. Looking up the rest from reference TRBV5-4 and TRBJ1-6 gives the full variable domain: ETGVTQSPTHLIKTRGQQVTLRCSSQSGHNTVSWYQQALGQGPQFIFQYYREEENGRGNFPPRFSGLQFPNYSSELNVNALELDDSALYLCASSPGPLGTGSYNSPLHFGNGTRLTVT.

V is TRBV4-1 and J is TRBJ1-1; the D is unclear. The CDR3 spans 14 residues. With 0 bases removed from V and 9 bases from J, the gap between germline ends came to 14 bases. CDR1 is MGHRA and CDR2 is YSYEKL in the germline V gene. Here the CDR3 DNA reads TGCGCCAGCAGCCAAGATTCGGGGAGGGAGAAAGCTTTCTTT. It is translated as CASSQDSGREKAFF.

This chain links TRBV4-1 with TRBJ2-7; 7 bases match TRBD1. The CDR3 runs to 15 residues. J was trimmed by 3 bases and V by 4 bases; bases with no gene match: 9. The V gene's germline CDR1 is MGHRA and CDR2 YSYEKL. This chain's CDR3 is CASSPRQGHFYEQYF. CDR3 DNA sequence: TGCGCCAGCAGCCCGCGACAGGGCCATTTCTACGAGCAGTACTTC.

The chain is built from TRBV7-9 and TRBJ1-4, with D hard to call. This CDR3 spans 13 amino acids. Trimming took 0 bases from V and 5 from J, leaving 4 bases between them. Per germline, CDR1 SEHNR and CDR2 FQNEAQ (reference sequence). This chain's CDR3 is CASSLAGNEKLFF. DNA of the CDR3: TGTGCCAGCAGCTTAGCGGGGAATGAAAAACTGTTTTTT.

This clone occurred a few times. This chain uses TRBV7-2 with TRBJ1-1; a weak D match, TRBD1 (6 bases). This CDR3 spans 15 amino acids. CDR1 SGHTA and CDR2 FQGNSA come from the germline V gene. With 5 bases removed from V and 3 bases from J, the gap between germline ends came to 16 bases. DNA of the CDR3: TGTGCCAGCAGCCGTTCCACAGGGCTGCACACTGAAGCTTTCTTT. It is translated as CASSRSTGLHTEAFF.

CDR3 bases: TGTGCCAGCAGCTGGGCGCTATACGGCTCCTATGGCTACACCTTC. Translating it yields CASSWALYGSYGYTF. The chain recombines TRBV5-6 with TRBJ1-2; D gene uncertain. The CDR3 consists of 15 residues. CDR1 and CDR2 from the germline V gene are SGHDT and YYEEEE. Trimming removed 3 bases at V and 4 bases at J, with 16 bases between.

The genes are TRBV25-1 and TRBJ2-3; D not certain. The CDR3 extends over 13 amino acids. With 6 bases removed from V and 0 bases from J, the gap between germline ends came to 7 bases. Germline V gene sequence: CDR1 MGHDK, CDR2 SYGVNS. Here the CDR3 reads CASRLGSTDTQYF. The CDR3 bases are TGTGCCAGCAGACTCGGGAGCACAGATACGCAGTATTTT.

The gene calls are TRBV6-1 and TRBJ1-1; D may be TRBD1 (5 bases). The germline CDR1 and CDR2 sequences are MNHNS and SASEGT. The germline V and J ends were trimmed by 2 bases and 7 bases, with 11 bases remaining between them. This CDR3 comprises 13 residues. This chain's CDR3 is CASSEWGRIEAFF. CDR3 sequence (DNA): TGTGCCAGCAGTGAATGGGGACGGATTGAAGCTTTCTTT.

V is TRBV19 and J is TRBJ1-6, with TRBD1 identical over 9 bases. This CDR3 is built from 13 residues. The V and J ends lost 8 bases and 9 bases, in that order; junction bases with no gene match: 5. Germline V gives CDR1 LNHDA, CDR2 SQIVND (reference sequence). CDR3 protein: CASSRDRASPLHF. As DNA, the CDR3 is TGTGCCAGTTCTCGGGACAGGGCTTCACCCCTCCACTTT.

This clone was detected a few times. The chain has TRBV19 and TRBJ1-2, with 7 bases lining up with TRBD1. Trimming cost V 1 base and J 2 bases; bases outside gene matches: 4. CDR1 is LNHDA and CDR2 is SQIVND in the germline V gene (reference sequence). The length of the CDR3 is 15 residues. The CDR3 DNA reads TGTGCCAGTAGTATAGCCCTGGGACAGAACTATGGCTACACCTTC. Translated: CASSIALGQNYGYTF.

This chain links TRBV5-1 with TRBJ2-5, with D perhaps matching TRBD1 (5 bases). Trimming cost V 0 bases and J 4 bases, with 10 bases left between them. Germline values: CDR1 SGHRS, CDR2 YFSETQ. The CDR3 extends over 14 amino acids. Here the CDR3 DNA reads TGCGCCAGCAGCTTGGCCAGGGTACCAGAGACCCAGTACTTC. Translating it yields CASSLARVPETQYF.

This clone was detected only a few times. V and J are TRBV2 and TRBJ1-6; 7 nucleotides match TRBD1. Germline CDR1 SNHLY, CDR2 FYNNEI. The CDR3 sequence is 16 residues long. V dropped 6 bases and J dropped 7; count of bases not matched to a gene: 12. CDR3 in DNA: TGTGCCAGCAGAATAGACAGGGTTTTGGAAAATTCACCCCTCCACTTT. This sequence encodes CASRIDRVLENSPLHF.

The rearrangement joins TRBV28 to TRBJ1-1; no reliable D call. The length of the CDR3 is 13 residues. Trimming removed 2 bases at V and 3 bases at J, with 7 bases between. Germline loops: CDR1 MDHEN, CDR2 SYDVKM. CDR3 bases: TGTGCCAGCAGTTTAAAAGGGTACACTGAAGCTTTCTTT. Translated, it gives CASSLKGYTEAFF.

The chain carries TRBV5-1 and TRBJ1-2, with 11 bases fitting TRBD1. J lost 7 bases, V lost 0 bases, and 5 bases had no gene match. Germline V gene sequence: CDR1 SGHRS, CDR2 YFSETQ. CDR3 size: 15 residues. The CDR3 sequence is CASSLDGQGALGYTF. CDR3 nucleotides: TGCGCCAGCAGCTTGGATGGACAGGGGGCGCTTGGCTACACCTTC.

The chain combines TRBV5-1 with TRBJ2-5; possibly TRBD2 for D (7 bases). Trimming shortened V by 4 bases and J by 3 bases, and 22 bases separated the two germline ends. CDR1 and CDR2 (germline): SGHRS, YFSETQ. The CDR3 length is 17 residues. CDR3 sequence (DNA): TGCGCCAGCAGCCCCAACTCCAAGGAGGGGGGGAAAGAGACCCAGTACTTC. The encoded protein is CASSPNSKEGGKETQYF.

In this sample, this clone turned up a few times. The chain carries TRBV4-1 and TRBJ1-2, with D tentatively TRBD1 (6 bases). From germline, CDR1 is MGHRA and CDR2 YSYEKL. V lost 0 bases, J lost 8 bases, and 13 bases lay in between. CDR3 length equals 14 residues. As DNA, the CDR3 is TGCGCCAGCAGCCAAGACGGGGGCGGCTTGGGCTACACCTTC. It is translated as CASSQDGGGLGYTF.

The chain combines TRBV7-9 with TRBJ2-7, with D perhaps TRBD1 or TRBD2 (5 bases each). The V end lost 5 bases, the J end lost 2 bases, and 13 bases lay between the germline ends. The CDR3 runs to 14 residues. Germline lookup yields CDR1 SEHNR and CDR2 FQNEAQ (reference sequence). The CDR3 is CASSRWDRPYEQYF. Written as DNA, the CDR3 is TGTGCCAGCAGCCGTTGGGACCGGCCCTACGAGCAGTACTTC.

V usage is TRBV6-1 and J usage is TRBJ1-1; a weak D match, TRBD1 (5 bases). Germline values: CDR1 MNHNS, CDR2 SASEGT. This CDR3 has 13 amino acids. Trimming shortened V by 7 bases and J by 2 bases, and 11 bases separated the two germline ends. CDR3 sequence (DNA): TGTGCCAGCATCCGGGGGGGAAACACTGAAGCTTTCTTT. This codes for CASIRGGNTEAFF.

This chain uses TRBV4-3 with TRBJ2-1; 9 positions agree with TRBD2. The trim removed 2 bases at V and 9 bases at J, leaving 8 bases unmatched. CDR1 is LGHNA, CDR2 YSLEER, per germline. This CDR3 is 15 amino acids long. The CDR3 DNA reads as TGCGCCAGCAGCCAACGGCGGGGGGGCAGGGTTGAGCAGTTCTTC. Its protein product is CASSQRRGGRVEQFF.